The 21 T cell receptor beta chains listed next were all sequenced from one sample in a study of preoperative IRX-2 immunotherapy in early breast cancer. Stated treatment: preoperative locoregional IRX-2 cytokine immunotherapy. Profiling relied on immunoSEQ multiplex PCR, and the TCRdb table lists in-frame clones only, not all of them. The sample has some 30,000 clones, roughly 87% seen once. Sequences were derived from lymph node tissue, sampled from a patient treated with IRX-2 immunotherapy. These receptors were obtained from a human donor with breast cancer.

The chain couples TRBV6-7 to TRBJ1-1, with D hard to call. TRBV6-7 is noted as an ORF with a role that remains uncertain. The CDR3 extends over 16 amino acids. V gave up 5 bases and J gave up 0 bases, with 16 bases separating them. The CDR3, as DNA: TGTGCCAGCAGTACCGGCTCCGGGCTGCTGAACACTGAAGCTTTCTTT. Encoded protein: CASSTGSGLLNTEAFF.

The chain combines TRBV6-7 with TRBJ1-3, with 7 bases that match TRBD1. TRBV6-7 is an ORF, with its function uncertain. This CDR3 contains 17 residues. The V segment lost 5 bases and the J segment 2 bases; nucleotides outside the gene matches: 12. In nucleotides, the CDR3 is TGTGCCAGCAGTGAAGCGGCCAGGGGGTATACTGGAAACACCATATATTTT. This sequence encodes CASSEAARGYTGNTIYF.

The gene calls are TRBV6-8 and TRBJ2-3, with D unclear. The CDR3 runs 16 residues. The germline gives CDR1 MNHGY, CDR2 SAAAGT. V was clipped by 0 bases and J by 2 bases, with 12 bases between them. This CDR3 is CASSYSRLVYTDTQYF. The CDR3 nucleotides read TGTGCCAGCAGTTACTCCCGGCTAGTGTACACAGATACGCAGTATTTT.

The chain recombines TRBV6-8 with TRBJ1-2; D unclear. CDR1 and CDR2 (germline): MNHGY, SAAAGT. Trimming left V 4 bases short and J 0 bases short, with 18 bases between. The CDR3 is made up of 17 amino acids. CDR3 in amino acids: CASSFFSQRITNYGYTF. The CDR3 DNA is TGTGCCAGCAGTTTCTTTTCACAGAGAATAACTAACTATGGCTACACCTTC.

The chain is built from TRBV18 and TRBJ1-4; D possibly corresponds to TRBD1 (5 bases). CDR1 and CDR2 from the germline V gene are KGHSH and LQKENI. The V gene lost 3 bases and the J gene lost 6 bases, with 14 bases spanning the gap. The CDR3 length is 15 residues. CDR3 DNA sequence: TGTGCCAGCTCACCTGGCGCCAGGGCTCATGAAAAACTGTTTTTT. This sequence encodes CASSPGARAHEKLFF.

V is TRBV5-1 and J is TRBJ2-1; weak D call: TRBD1 (5 bases). This CDR3 contains 14 residues. Looked up from germline, CDR1 is SGHRS and CDR2 is YFSETQ. The V and J ends lost 0 bases and 6 bases respectively, with 10 bases between them. DNA of the CDR3: TGCGCCAGCAGCTTGGCCTTGGGGCGCAATGAGCAGTTCTTC. Its translation is CASSLALGRNEQFF.

V gene TRBV4-1 combines with J gene TRBJ2-7; D is undetermined. This CDR3 has 16 amino acids. CDR1 MGHRA and CDR2 YSYEKL come from the germline V gene. Trimming pared 0 bases from V and 2 bases from J, leaving 14 bases between. The CDR3 DNA sequence: TGCGCCAGCAGCCAAGAAAGGTGGAGCGCGACCTACGAGCAGTACTTC. Protein product: CASSQERWSATYEQYF.

The V gene is TRBV30, the J gene TRBJ2-3; tentatively, D is TRBD2 (5 bases). There are 13 residues in the CDR3. CDR1 is GTSNPN, CDR2 SVGIG, per germline (reference sequence). Trimming left V 1 base short and J 7 bases short, with 12 bases between. CDR3 residues: CAWSEGGRYTQYF. CDR3 sequence (DNA): TGTGCCTGGAGTGAGGGTGGGAGATATACGCAGTATTTT.

J is TRBJ2-1 and V is TRBV29-1, with a possible D match to TRBD2 (6 bases). In germline, CDR1 is SQVTM, CDR2 ANQGSEA. The CDR3 is made up of 13 amino acids. V shed 4 bases and J shed 9 bases, with 16 bases lying between them. CDR3 DNA: TGCAGCGTTGTTGGGACTCCGAGGGGTGAGCAGTTCTTC. Its translation is CSVVGTPRGEQFF.

V gene TRBV7-1 combines with J gene TRBJ2-7; 7 positions agree with TRBD1. TRBV7-1 is annotated as an ORF whose role is uncertain. J was trimmed by 3 bases and V by 4 bases; bases with no gene match: 3. This CDR3 is 13 amino acids long. DNA of the CDR3: TGTGCCAGCAGCTTAAGGGGGCACTACGAGCAGTACTTC. Its translation is CASSLRGHYEQYF.

This clone was detected only a few times. This chain connects TRBV28 to TRBJ2-3; 9 bases are shared with TRBD2. From germline, CDR1 is MDHEN and CDR2 SYDVKM. This CDR3 has 17 amino acids. V lost 5 bases, J lost 2 bases, and 11 bases stayed unmatched. In nucleotides, the CDR3 is TGTGCCAGCAGTCCTCTTAGCGGGAGCTCCTACACAGATACGCAGTATTTT. It specifies CASSPLSGSSYTDTQYF. The complete variable domain, with remaining parts taken from reference TRBV28 and TRBJ2-3, reads DVKVTQSSRYLVKRTGEKVFLECVQDMDHENMFWYRQDPGLGLRLIYFSYDVKMKEKGDIPEGYSVSREKKERFSLILESASTNQTSMYLCASSPLSGSSYTDTQYFGPGTRLTVL.

The chain uses TRBV29-1 and TRBJ2-3, with 9 positions matching TRBD1. Per germline, CDR1 SQVTM and CDR2 ANQGSEA. The V segment lost 4 bases and the J segment 8 bases; nucleotides outside the gene matches: 10. The CDR3 totals 14 residues. The CDR3 coding sequence is TGCAGCGTTGTAAGGGACAGGGAGGTAGCTACGCAGTATTTT. Protein product: CSVVRDREVATQYF.

There are a few counts of this clone. The chain links TRBV6-8 to TRBJ2-7; weak D call: TRBD1 (6 bases). With 5 bases removed from V and 5 bases from J, the gap between germline ends came to 22 bases. The germline V gene has CDR1 MNHGY and CDR2 SAAAGT. The CDR3 loop spans 16 amino acids. The CDR3 nucleotides read TGTGCCAGCAGTAGGATCCTAAGGACAGCTCGCCACGAGCAGTACTTC. Protein sequence: CASSRILRTARHEQYF.

The sample holds one count of this clone. The genes are TRBV2 and TRBJ2-5; 14 positions match TRBD2. Germline CDR1 SNHLY, CDR2 FYNNEI. The CDR3 consists of 14 residues. Germline trimming cut 6 bases from V and 4 bases from J; bases unmatched to any gene: 1. CDR3 sequence (DNA): TGTGCCAGCAGGGGACTAGCGGGAGTAGAGACCCAGTACTTC. Its translation: CASRGLAGVETQYF.

This sequence joins TRBV28 and TRBJ2-7, with TRBD2 matching over 8 bases. J was trimmed by 3 bases and V by 6 bases; bases with no gene match: 7. There are 14 residues in the CDR3. Germline V lookup: CDR1 MDHEN, CDR2 SYDVKM. The CDR3 DNA sequence: TGTGCCAGCAGCACGGGAGGGGAGCGCTACGAGCAGTACTTC. Translated: CASSTGGERYEQYF.

This clone has a single count. The rearrangement uses TRBV10-2 and TRBJ2-7, with 12 bases aligning to TRBD2. In germline, CDR1 is WSHSY, CDR2 SAAADI. The CDR3 totals 14 residues. J gave up 6 bases and V 2 bases, and 2 bases lay outside the gene matches. The CDR3 sequence is CASSERLAGAEQYF. CDR3 in DNA: TGCGCCAGCAGTGAGAGACTAGCGGGGGCCGAGCAGTACTTC.

The chain carries TRBV6-8 and TRBJ2-1; TRBD2 aligns across 11 bases. The germline V gene encodes CDR1 MNHGY and CDR2 SAAAGT. The V and J ends lost 6 bases and 7 bases, in that order; junction bases with no gene match: 8. The CDR3 totals 15 residues. CDR3 loop: CASRILGLAANEQFF. The CDR3 coding sequence is TGTGCCAGCAGGATACTGGGACTAGCGGCGAATGAGCAGTTCTTC.

The chain employs TRBV18 and TRBJ2-5; D gene uncertain. The CDR3 has 13 residues. V was cut by 1 base and J by 2 bases, with 5 bases left in between. Germline V gene data show CDR1 as KGHSH and CDR2 as LQKENI. The chain's CDR3 is CASSPRWQETQYF. CDR3 bases: TGTGCCAGCTCACCACGTTGGCAAGAGACCCAGTACTTC.

V and J are TRBV6-8 and TRBJ1-6; D might be TRBD1 (6 bases). Germline assignment: CDR1 MNHGY and CDR2 SAAAGT. V was cut by 6 bases and J by 7 bases, with 13 bases left in between. This CDR3 region has 14 residues. CDR3 DNA: TGTGCCAGCAGCCGCGGACAGAGAAATTCACCCCTCCACTTT. Translating gives CASSRGQRNSPLHF.

The genes are TRBV30 and TRBJ1-5; D remains ambiguous. The CDR3 length is 14 residues. CDR1 GTSNPN and CDR2 SVGIG come from the germline V gene (reference sequence). V lost 4 bases and J 0 bases, leaving 10 bases between the germline ends. The CDR3 reads CAWTDGFSNQPQHF. CDR3 DNA: TGTGCCTGGACCGACGGTTTTAGCAATCAGCCCCAGCATTTT.

The CDR3: CASRTGTGLHNSPLHF. As DNA, the CDR3 is TGTGCCAGCAGGACCGGGACAGGGCTACATAATTCACCCCTCCACTTT. The chain carries TRBV28 and TRBJ1-6, with TRBD1 identical over 9 bases. The CDR3 is 16 residues long. CDR1 MDHEN and CDR2 SYDVKM come from the germline V gene. V lost 6 bases, J lost 5 bases, and 8 bases stayed unmatched.